This T cell receptor beta chain is from a study of blood T cell repertoires in COVID-19. Study details: Samples came from the United States, Italy and Spain, spanning acute and convalescent COVID-19. Sources were T cells, B-cell-depleted T cells, or PBMCs; the material itself was cDNA or gDNA.

From germline, CDR1 is SQVTM and CDR2 ANQGSEA. The CDR3 is made up of 15 amino acids. V was pared by 0 bases and J by 2 bases, with 14 bases between. Generated by immunoSEQ multiplex PCR, the TCRdb table keeps only in-frame clones and is missing some. The sample shows more than 150,000 clones, about nine tenths of them seen only once. The chain uses TRBV29-1 and TRBJ2-7; D may be TRBD2 (6 bases). The sample taken for sequencing was peripheral blood. The receptor was isolated from a woman aged 70-85 years with acute or convalescent COVID-19. The DNA of the CDR3 is TGCAGCGTTGAAGATCGGGGGACGCAGACCTACGAGCAGTACTTC. Translation: CSVEDRGTQTYEQYF.